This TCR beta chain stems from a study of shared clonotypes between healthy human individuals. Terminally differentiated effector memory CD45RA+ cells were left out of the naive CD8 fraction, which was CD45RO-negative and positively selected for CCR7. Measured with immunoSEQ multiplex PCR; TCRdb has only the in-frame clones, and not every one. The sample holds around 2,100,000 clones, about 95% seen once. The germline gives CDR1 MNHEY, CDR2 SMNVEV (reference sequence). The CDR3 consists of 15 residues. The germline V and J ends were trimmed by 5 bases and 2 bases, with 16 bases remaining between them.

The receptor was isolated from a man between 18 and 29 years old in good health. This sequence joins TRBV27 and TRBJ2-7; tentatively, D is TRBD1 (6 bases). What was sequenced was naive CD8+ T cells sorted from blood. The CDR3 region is CASSTIRDITYEQYF. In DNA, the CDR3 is TGTGCCAGCAGTACCATCCGGGACATCACCTACGAGCAGTACTTC.